The 11 T cell receptor beta chains reported below all come from one sample, sequenced in a study of T-cell memory formation after mild COVID-19. TCRdb analysed the 5' RACE reads with MiXCR anew, one entry per CDR3 protein. The sample lists about 110,000 distinct CDR3 sequences, over 15% seen once, with roughly 5.5% in the top ten. The specimen sequenced was PBMCs or a T cell subset sorted from them (not recorded which). These receptors were collected from a young man who had mild COVID-19 (a few samples of this study predate the infection). Cell type and time point are not known.

CDR3 DNA: TGTGCCAGCACCCCGGCACGCGGGTCCCCTAGCACAGATACGCAGTATTTT. Translated: CASTPARGSPSTDTQYF. The rearrangement joins TRBV7-2 to TRBJ2-3; D is perhaps TRBD2 (5 bases). V lost 7 bases to trimming and J lost 0 bases, with 20 bases between them. The CDR3 is made up of 17 amino acids. Germline CDR1 reads SGHTA; CDR2 reads FQGNSA.

By share, this clonotype ranks as medium-sized (0.01 to 0.1%). V is TRBV29-1 and J is TRBJ2-5; D is uncertain. Germline V gene data show CDR1 as SQVTM and CDR2 as ANQGSEA. The CDR3 is made up of 11 amino acids. Trimming cost V 5 bases and J 1 base, with 5 bases left between them. CDR3 sequence reads: CSVWIQETQYF. The CDR3 bases are TGCAGCGTTTGGATCCAAGAGACCCAGTACTTC.

This clonotype was seen more than once but under ten times. As DNA, the CDR3 is TGTGCCAGCAGCGCTGCCTATGGCTACACCTTC. It encodes CASSAAYGYTF. J is TRBJ1-2 and V is TRBV7-9; no reliable D call. CDR1 and CDR2 from the germline V gene are SEHNR and FQNEAQ (reference sequence). The CDR3 runs to 11 residues. V lost 5 bases, J lost 4 bases, and 5 bases lay in between.

The V and J genes are TRBV7-2 and TRBJ2-7; 9 positions agree with TRBD1. Germline CDR1 is SGHTA and CDR2 is FQGNSA. CDR3 length equals 15 residues. V was pared by 6 bases and J by 3 bases, with 9 bases of the junction left unmatched. The DNA of the CDR3 is TGTGCCAGCAGTTGGGGACAGGGTGGGGTCTACGAGCAGTACTTC. Translation: CASSWGQGGVYEQYF.

The chain employs TRBV27 and TRBJ2-7; 8 bases map to TRBD1. V shed 5 bases and J 6 bases; nucleotides not matched to a gene: 9. CDR1 and CDR2 (germline): MNHEY, SMNVEV (reference sequence). The CDR3 consists of 14 residues. CDR3 amino acids: CASSRRQGLGEQYV. For the CDR3, the DNA is TGTGCCAGCAGTCGCCGACAGGGGCTTGGCGAGCAGTACGTC.

The sample holds a few counts of this clonotype. V and J are TRBV5-1 and TRBJ2-7; TRBD1 matches 7 bases. The V segment lost 0 bases and the J segment 2 bases; nucleotides outside the gene matches: 5. Germline CDR1 SGHRS, CDR2 YFSETQ. CDR3 length: 15 amino acids. CDR3 residues: CASSLAGGQAYEQYV. CDR3 DNA: TGCGCCAGCAGCTTGGCCGGCGGACAGGCCTACGAGCAGTACGTC.

This clonotype was counted a single time. The chain employs TRBV5-1 and TRBJ2-3, with 8 bases aligning to TRBD2. In germline, CDR1 is SGHRS, CDR2 YFSETQ. With V trimmed by 4 bases and J by 4 bases, 11 bases remained unmatched. The CDR3 spans 16 residues. CDR3 bases: TGCGCCAGCAGCCCCAGTATAGCGGGGTTCCCAGATACGCAGTATTTT. Translating gives CASSPSIAGFPDTQYF.

The rearrangement joins TRBV6-2 or TRBV6-3 to TRBJ2-1; D might be TRBD2 (6 bases). V dropped 7 bases and J dropped 13 bases, with 23 bases sitting between them. CDR3 size: 14 residues. Germline V gene lookup returns CDR1 MNHEY and CDR2 SVGEGT. CDR3 in amino acids: CASTQTRDRPGQFF. The CDR3 bases are TGTGCCAGCACCCAGACTAGGGACCGACCCGGACAGTTCTTC.

This clonotype was detected a few times. The chain is built from TRBV5-1 and TRBJ2-3; weak D call: TRBD1 (6 bases). The CDR3 loop spans 15 amino acids. Trimming removed 1 base at V and 6 bases at J, with 15 bases between. Germline CDR1 is SGHRS and CDR2 is YFSETQ. CDR3 protein: CASSLIGQFSDTQYF. Here the CDR3 DNA reads TGCGCCAGCAGCTTGATTGGACAGTTCAGCGATACGCAGTATTTT.

In its sample, this clonotype was seen a few times. This rearrangement joins TRBV5-1 to TRBJ2-3, with a tentative D call TRBD1 (6 bases). This CDR3 spans 18 amino acids. V was clipped by 0 bases and J by 0 bases, with 17 bases between them. CDR1 is SGHRS and CDR2 is YFSETQ in the germline V gene. CDR3 DNA sequence: TGCGCCAGCAGCTTGGAGGGGGTTATAGACTCTAGCACAGATACGCAGTATTTT. As protein: CASSLEGVIDSSTDTQYF.

The V gene is TRBV7-2, the J gene TRBJ2-1; TRBD2 matches at 7 bases. Germline CDR1 SGHTA, CDR2 FQGNSA. J lost 14 bases, V lost 3 bases, and 10 bases had no gene match. This CDR3 comprises 13 residues. CDR3 region: CASSFAQERGKFF. The CDR3 nucleotides are TGTGCCAGCAGCTTTGCCCAGGAGCGGGGAAAGTTCTTC.